The rows below give T cell receptor beta chains drawn from one sample of a study of OX40 agonist ivuxolimab in advanced cancers. The method was immunoSEQ multiplex PCR; TCRdb's version includes in-frame clones alone and lacks a portion of them. Of just under 65,000 clones in the sample, about 90% were seen once. The sample was CD4+ or CD8+ T cells sorted from blood, taken in a trial of the OX40 agonist ivuxolimab. The receptors were sampled from an adult with an advanced solid tumor such as melanoma, head and neck, liver or kidney cancer. The CDR3 runs from the conserved cysteine through the conserved F or W. The D gene is left open where the match is weak.

J gene,D gene,V gene,CDR3 protein,CDR3 DNA
TRBJ2-2,TRBD2,TRBV9,CASSANGRATGELFF,TGTGCCAGCAGCGCGAACGGGAGGGCGACCGGGGAGCTGTTTTTT
TRBJ2-7,.,TRBV6-5,CASSYSGGEQYF,TGTGCCAGCAGTTACTCGGGGGGCGAGCAGTACTTC
TRBJ2-5,.,TRBV29-1,CSVRWQGETQYF,TGCAGCGTTCGATGGCAGGGAGAGACCCAGTACTTC
TRBJ1-2,.,TRBV29-1,CSGFLRGSNGYTF,TGCAGCGGTTTCCTCAGGGGATCGAACGGCTACACCTTC
TRBJ1-1,TRBD1,TRBV29-1,CSVEGQGATEAFF,TGCAGCGTTGAGGGACAGGGGGCGACTGAAGCTTTCTTT
TRBJ2-2,TRBD2,TRBV4-2,CASSQRLAGGSAGELFF,TGTGCCAGCAGCCAACGACTAGCGGGAGGATCAGCCGGGGAGCTGTTTTTT
TRBJ2-2,.,TRBV2,CASSEARGSTGELFF,TGTGCCAGCAGTGAAGCGCGTGGGTCCACCGGGGAGCTGTTTTTT
TRBJ2-1,TRBD2,TRBV5-1,CASSFGGTSVLGYEQFF,TGCGCCAGCAGCTTTGGGGGGACTAGCGTGCTTGGGTATGAGCAGTTCTTC
TRBJ2-5,.,TRBV6-5,CASSAQYQETQYF,TGTGCCAGCAGTGCCCAATACCAAGAGACCCAGTACTTC
TRBJ1-3,.,TRBV15,CATSSDTSSGNTIYF,TGTGCCACCAGCTCTGACACATCCTCTGGAAACACCATATATTTT
TRBJ2-3,.,TRBV6-6,CASTRWGGTGDTQYF,TGTGCCAGCACCCGATGGGGAGGGACAGGCGATACGCAGTATTTT
TRBJ2-7,.,TRBV7-8,CASSSLRGRAHEQYF,TGTGCCAGCAGCTCCCTACGGGGCAGGGCGCACGAGCAGTACTTC
TRBJ2-1,TRBD2,TRBV6-1,CATHPSGRYNEQFF,TGTGCCACCCACCCTAGCGGGAGGTACAATGAGCAGTTCTTC
TRBJ2-3,TRBD2,TRBV5-1,CASSWTSPTHPITDTQYF,TGCGCCAGCAGCTGGACTAGCCCTACTCACCCAATCACAGATACGCAGTATTTT
TRBJ2-2,.,TRBV28,CASSLSGGELFF,TGTGCCAGCAGTTTAAGTGGCGGGGAGCTGTTTTTT
TRBJ2-1,.,TRBV7-6,CASSLDRFRGSSYNEQFF,TGTGCCAGCAGCTTAGATAGATTTAGGGGGTCTTCCTACAATGAGCAGTTCTTC
TRBJ2-7,.,TRBV29-1,CSVEDLLYEQYF,TGCAGCGTTGAAGATCTCCTCTACGAGCAGTACTTC
TRBJ1-2,.,TRBV2,CARGGTVNYGYTF,TGTGCCAGGGGGGGAACGGTTAACTATGGCTACACCTTC
TRBJ2-2,TRBD2,TRBV10-3,CAMGLAVNTGELFF,TGTGCCATGGGACTAGCGGTCAACACCGGGGAGCTGTTTTTT
TRBJ2-1,.,TRBV7-9,CASSLFALAGMNNEQFF,TGTGCCAGCAGCTTATTTGCCCTTGCGGGGATGAACAATGAGCAGTTCTTC